These T cell receptor beta chains were read from a single sample in a study of T cell changes during pregnancy in multiple sclerosis. Profiled with immunoSEQ multiplex PCR; TCRdb holds only in-frame clones, not every one. Of 59,000 or so clones in the sample, 90% to 95% were seen once. Sample: peripheral blood, taken in the third trimester of pregnancy. The receptor set was obtained from a female donor in good health, enrolled as a control in a pregnancy study. Each CDR3 is given with its conserved first and last residue. The D gene is left open where the match is weak. Size is omitted from some rows. Given values are once, few, many or a class for expanded clones.

CDR3nt | CDR3aa | d_gene | j_gene | v_gene | abundance
TGCGCCAGCAGCATAACAGGGGGGAACACTGAAGCTTTCTTT | CASSITGGNTEAFF | TRBD1 | TRBJ1-1 | TRBV5-1 | .
TGTGCCAGCAGCACGGACAGGGTAGGGACTGAAGCTTTCTTT | CASSTDRVGTEAFF | TRBD1 | TRBJ1-1 | TRBV7-2 | .
TGCGCCAGCAGCTTGTCAGGGGTTAATTCACCCCTCCACTTT | CASSLSGVNSPLHF | . | TRBJ1-6 | TRBV5-1 | few
TGTGCCAGCAGTTTATTTCGGGAGGCGGGAGAGCAGTACTTC | CASSLFREAGEQYF | TRBD2 | TRBJ2-7 | TRBV28 | .
TGTGCCAGCAGCGTAGGATACGGGTCCTACGAGCAGTACTTC | CASSVGYGSYEQYF | . | TRBJ2-7 | TRBV9 | .
TGTGCCAGCAGCTTAGGAGGGAACGGAAACACCATATATTTT | CASSLGGNGNTIYF | . | TRBJ1-3 | TRBV11-2 | few
TGTGCCAGCAGTTCGGGACCTAGCGGTTACGAGCAGTACTTC | CASSSGPSGYEQYF | TRBD2 | TRBJ2-7 | TRBV6-5 | .
TGTGCCAGCAGCTCAAGCGGGGGCCGTACCTACGAGCAGTACTTC | CASSSSGGRTYEQYF | TRBD2 | TRBJ2-7 | TRBV5-4 | .
TGCGCCAGCAGCCAGTACGGAGCGCTTGATGAAAAACTGTTTTTT | CASSQYGALDEKLFF | . | TRBJ1-4 | TRBV4-1 | .
TGTGCCAGCAGCCCCTGGACATTTGAAGCTTTCTTT | CASSPWTFEAFF | . | TRBJ1-1 | TRBV5-5 | .
TGTGCCAGCAGTTTATCGACAGGGGGATATAGCTATGGCTACACCTTC | CASSLSTGGYSYGYTF | TRBD1 | TRBJ1-2 | TRBV28 | .
TGCGCCAGCAGCTTCTCTTCAGGGAACACTGAAGCTTTCTTT | CASSFSSGNTEAFF | . | TRBJ1-1 | TRBV5-1 | .
TGTGCCAGCACTCGGACTAGCGGCACAGATACGCAGTATTTT | CASTRTSGTDTQYF | TRBD2 | TRBJ2-3 | TRBV9 | .
TGCGCCAGCATTCAGGAGGGGAGGAACACTGAAGCTTTCTTT | CASIQEGRNTEAFF | . | TRBJ1-1 | TRBV10-2 | .
TGTGCCAGCAGTGCACTACAGGGGTACAATGAGCAGTTCTTC | CASSALQGYNEQFF | TRBD1 | TRBJ2-1 | TRBV25-1 | .
TGTGCCAGTAGTACCCCGGGACTAGCGGTTTCTAGGAACACCGGGGAGCTGTTTTTT | CASSTPGLAVSRNTGELFF | TRBD2 | TRBJ2-2 | TRBV19 | .
TGCAGCGCCGTGGGGAGCGGAGGGGCTTGGGTCTATGGCTACACCTTC | CSAVGSGGAWVYGYTF | . | TRBJ1-2 | TRBV29-1 | .
TGTGCCAGCAGCTTAGTTAGGGGGAGACTCGGGTCTACGCCTGGGAGTCCCTACAATGAGCAGTTCTTC | CASSLVRGRLGSTPGSPYNEQFF | . | TRBJ2-1 | TRBV13 | .
TGCAGCGTTGCCGAGTCGGGAGAATACACCTTC | CSVAESGEYTF | . | TRBJ1-2 | TRBV29-1 | once
TGCAGCGTTGAAGAAGGACAGGGAGGGTACAATGAGCAGTTCTTC | CSVEEGQGGYNEQFF | . | TRBJ2-1 | TRBV29-1 | .
TGTGCCAGCAGCTTAGGCAGGGCGAATGAAAAACTGTTTTTT | CASSLGRANEKLFF | . | TRBJ1-4 | TRBV13 | few
TGTGCCAGCAGCTTAGATAGACTAGCGGGAGAGGAGGATACGCAGTATTTT | CASSLDRLAGEEDTQYF | TRBD2 | TRBJ2-3 | TRBV11-2 | .
TGTGCCATCTCCGGGGACAGGGGCAGCAATCAGCCCCAGCATTTT | CAISGDRGSNQPQHF | TRBD1 | TRBJ1-5 | TRBV10-3 | .
TGTGCCAGCAGACGGACTTTGGGGAGCTCCTACAATGAGCAGTTCTTC | CASRRTLGSSYNEQFF | . | TRBJ2-1 | TRBV6-6 | .
TGTGCCAGCTCGAGGGAGACCCAGTACTTC | CASSRETQYF | . | TRBJ2-5 | TRBV18 | once
TGTGCCAGCAGTATAGACAGGGGAGGGTACAATGAGCAGTTCTTC | CASSIDRGGYNEQFF | . | TRBJ2-1 | TRBV2 | once
TGTGCCACCTGGGGGGGTGGAATGGATCAGCCCCAGCATTTT | CATWGGGMDQPQHF | . | TRBJ1-5 | TRBV28 | .
TGCGCCAGCAGCCATACGACAGGGGGCTACGAGCAGTACTTC | CASSHTTGGYEQYF | TRBD1 | TRBJ2-7 | TRBV4-3 | few
TGTGCCAGCAGCTTGAGAAAAGCGGGAGAAAGCATTCAGTACTTC | CASSLRKAGESIQYF | TRBD2 | TRBJ2-4 | TRBV5-4 | .
TGTGCCATCAGTCAGGGGACGGCTGGAAACACCATATATTTT | CAISQGTAGNTIYF | . | TRBJ1-3 | TRBV10-3 | .
TGTGCCAGCAGTTTATACAGTGCTTCCTACGAGCAGTACTTC | CASSLYSASYEQYF | . | TRBJ2-7 | TRBV28 | .